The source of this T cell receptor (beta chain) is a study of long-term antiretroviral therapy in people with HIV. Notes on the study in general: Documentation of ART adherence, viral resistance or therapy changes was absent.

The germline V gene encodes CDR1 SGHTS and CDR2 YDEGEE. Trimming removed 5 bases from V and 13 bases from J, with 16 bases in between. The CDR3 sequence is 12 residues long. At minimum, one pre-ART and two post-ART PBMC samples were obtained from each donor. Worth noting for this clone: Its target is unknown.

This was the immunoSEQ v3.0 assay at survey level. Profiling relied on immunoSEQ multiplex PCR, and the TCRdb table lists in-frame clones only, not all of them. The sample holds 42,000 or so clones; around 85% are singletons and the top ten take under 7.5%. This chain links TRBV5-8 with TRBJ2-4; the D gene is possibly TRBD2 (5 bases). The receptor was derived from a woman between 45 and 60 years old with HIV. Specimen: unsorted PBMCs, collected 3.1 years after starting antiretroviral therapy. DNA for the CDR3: TGTGCCAGCAGAAGACAAGCGGTAGGGCAGTACTTC. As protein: CASRRQAVGQYF.